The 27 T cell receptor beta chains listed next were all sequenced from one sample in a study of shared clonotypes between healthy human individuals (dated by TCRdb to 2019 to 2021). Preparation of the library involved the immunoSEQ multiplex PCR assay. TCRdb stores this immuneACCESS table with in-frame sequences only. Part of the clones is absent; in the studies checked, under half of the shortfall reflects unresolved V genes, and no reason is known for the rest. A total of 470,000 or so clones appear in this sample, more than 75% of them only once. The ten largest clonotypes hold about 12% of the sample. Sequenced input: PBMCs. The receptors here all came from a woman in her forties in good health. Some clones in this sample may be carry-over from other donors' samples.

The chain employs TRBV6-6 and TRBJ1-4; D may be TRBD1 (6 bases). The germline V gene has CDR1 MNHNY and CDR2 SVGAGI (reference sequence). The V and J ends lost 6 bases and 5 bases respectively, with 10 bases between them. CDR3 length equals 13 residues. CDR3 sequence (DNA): TGTGCCAGCAGCCGACAGGAGAATGAAAAACTGTTTTTT. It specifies CASSRQENEKLFF.

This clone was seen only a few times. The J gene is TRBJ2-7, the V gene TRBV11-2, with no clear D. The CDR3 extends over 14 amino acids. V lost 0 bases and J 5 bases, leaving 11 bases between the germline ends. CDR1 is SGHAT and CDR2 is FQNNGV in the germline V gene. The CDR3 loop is CASSLDGALDEQYF. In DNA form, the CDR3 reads TGTGCCAGCAGCTTAGACGGCGCCCTGGACGAGCAGTACTTC.

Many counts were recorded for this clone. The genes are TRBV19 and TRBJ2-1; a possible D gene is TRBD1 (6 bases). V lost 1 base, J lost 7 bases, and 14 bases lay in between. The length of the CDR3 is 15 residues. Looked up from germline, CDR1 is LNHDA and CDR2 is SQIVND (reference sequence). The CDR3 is CASSIGHRVANEQFF. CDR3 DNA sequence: TGTGCCAGTAGTATAGGCCACAGGGTGGCAAATGAGCAGTTCTTC.

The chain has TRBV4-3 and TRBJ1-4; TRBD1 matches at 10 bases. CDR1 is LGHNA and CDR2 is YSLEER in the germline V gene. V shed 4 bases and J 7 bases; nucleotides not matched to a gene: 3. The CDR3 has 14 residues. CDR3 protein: CASSRQGAGEKLFF. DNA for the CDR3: TGCGCCAGCAGCCGACAGGGGGCAGGTGAAAAACTGTTTTTT.

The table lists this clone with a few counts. This chain's CDR3 is CAIIAGGSSTDTQYF. Here the CDR3 DNA reads TGTGCCATCATAGCGGGAGGCTCTAGCACAGATACGCAGTATTTT. The chain has TRBV28 and TRBJ2-3; 10 bases line up with TRBD2. The CDR3 runs to 15 residues. The V gene's germline CDR1 is MDHEN and CDR2 SYDVKM. After removal of 10 bases from V and 0 bases from J, the junction contained 7 bases not matched to a gene.

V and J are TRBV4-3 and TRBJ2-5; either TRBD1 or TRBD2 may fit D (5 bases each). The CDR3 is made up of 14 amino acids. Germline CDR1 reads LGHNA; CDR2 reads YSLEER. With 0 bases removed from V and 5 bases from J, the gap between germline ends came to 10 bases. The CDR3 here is CASSQDTGTETQYF. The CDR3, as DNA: TGCGCCAGCAGCCAAGATACCGGGACGGAGACCCAGTACTTC.

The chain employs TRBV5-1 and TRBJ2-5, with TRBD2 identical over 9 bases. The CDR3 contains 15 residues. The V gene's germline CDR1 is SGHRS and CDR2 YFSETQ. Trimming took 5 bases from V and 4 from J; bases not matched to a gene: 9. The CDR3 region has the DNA TGCGCCAGCAGTACGATAGCGGGAGAAGGAGAGACCCAGTACTTC. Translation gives CASSTIAGEGETQYF.

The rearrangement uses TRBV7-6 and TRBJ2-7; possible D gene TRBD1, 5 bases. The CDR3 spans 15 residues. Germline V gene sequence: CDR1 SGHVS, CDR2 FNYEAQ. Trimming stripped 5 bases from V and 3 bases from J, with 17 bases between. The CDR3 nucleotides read TGTGCCAGCAGCCCGACCCCCAGGGCCTTCTACGAGCAGTACTTC. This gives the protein CASSPTPRAFYEQYF.

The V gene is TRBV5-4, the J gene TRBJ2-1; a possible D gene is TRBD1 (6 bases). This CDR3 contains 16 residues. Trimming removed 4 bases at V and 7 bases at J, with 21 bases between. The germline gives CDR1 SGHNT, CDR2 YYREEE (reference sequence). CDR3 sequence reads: CASSPQGMVAGNEQFF. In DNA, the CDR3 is TGTGCCAGCAGCCCGCAGGGGATGGTCGCCGGGAATGAGCAGTTCTTC.

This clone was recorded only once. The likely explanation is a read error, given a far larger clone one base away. CDR3 in DNA: TGTGCCAGTAGTAGAAGGGACAGTGCGCCCGGGGAGCTGGTTTTT. Its protein product is CASSRRDSAPGELVF. The chain is built from TRBV19 and TRBJ2-2, with 7 bases aligning to TRBD1. CDR1 is LNHDA, CDR2 SQIVND, per germline (reference sequence). CDR3 size: 15 residues.

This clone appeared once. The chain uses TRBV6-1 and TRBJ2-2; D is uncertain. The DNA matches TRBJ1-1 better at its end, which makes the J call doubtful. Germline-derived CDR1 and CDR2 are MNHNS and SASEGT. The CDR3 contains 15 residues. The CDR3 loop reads CASSEKGDGSTEAFF. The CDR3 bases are TGTGCCAGCAGTGAAAAAGGAGACGGGAGCACTGAAGCTTTCTTT.

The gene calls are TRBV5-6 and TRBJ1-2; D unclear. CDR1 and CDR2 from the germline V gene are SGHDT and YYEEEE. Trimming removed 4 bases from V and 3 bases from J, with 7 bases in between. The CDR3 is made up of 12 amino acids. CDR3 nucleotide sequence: TGTGCCAGCAGCGCGCGATACTATGGCTACACCTTC. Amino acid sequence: CASSARYYGYTF.

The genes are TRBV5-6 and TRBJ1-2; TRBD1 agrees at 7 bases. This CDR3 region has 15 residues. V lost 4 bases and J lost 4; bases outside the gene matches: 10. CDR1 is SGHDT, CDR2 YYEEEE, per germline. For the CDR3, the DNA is TGTGCCAGCAGCACCCGACAGGGTCTCGGCTATGGCTACACCTTC. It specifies CASSTRQGLGYGYTF.

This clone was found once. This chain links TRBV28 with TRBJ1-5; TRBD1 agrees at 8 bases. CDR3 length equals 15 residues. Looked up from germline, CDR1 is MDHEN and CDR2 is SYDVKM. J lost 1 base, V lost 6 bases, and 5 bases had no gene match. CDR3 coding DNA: TGTGCCAGCAGCGAGACAGGGGCCAGCAATCAGCCCCAGCATTTT. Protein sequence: CASSETGASNQPQHF.

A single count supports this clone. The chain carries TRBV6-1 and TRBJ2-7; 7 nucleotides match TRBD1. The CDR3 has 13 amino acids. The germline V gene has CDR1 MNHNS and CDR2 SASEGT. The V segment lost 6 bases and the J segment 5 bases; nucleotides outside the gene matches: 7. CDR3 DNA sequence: TGTGCCAGCAGAAACAGGGGTGGGGACGAGCAGTACTTC. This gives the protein CASRNRGGDEQYF.

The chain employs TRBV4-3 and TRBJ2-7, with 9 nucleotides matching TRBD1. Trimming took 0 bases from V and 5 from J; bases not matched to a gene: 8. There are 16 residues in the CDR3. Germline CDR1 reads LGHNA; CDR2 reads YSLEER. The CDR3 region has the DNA TGCGCCAGCAGCCAAGATTCAGGGACAGGGTTCCACGAGCAGTACTTC. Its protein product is CASSQDSGTGFHEQYF.

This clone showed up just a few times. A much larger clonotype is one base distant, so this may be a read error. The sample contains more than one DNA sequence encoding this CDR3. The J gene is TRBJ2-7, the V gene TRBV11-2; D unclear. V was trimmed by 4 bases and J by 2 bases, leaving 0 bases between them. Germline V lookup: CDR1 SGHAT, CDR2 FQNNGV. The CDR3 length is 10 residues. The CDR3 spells CASSSYEQYF. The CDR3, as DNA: TGTGCCAGCAGCTCCTACGAGCAGTACTTC.

The CDR3 region has the DNA TGCGCCAGCAGCCATCCCGGGACAGGGTACACCGGGGAGCTGTTTTTT. It encodes CASSHPGTGYTGELFF. J is TRBJ2-2 and V is TRBV4-3; 9 positions match TRBD1. V trimming: 3 bases; J trimming: 3 bases; junction bases outside the gene matches: 5. Germline V gives CDR1 LGHNA, CDR2 YSLEER. CDR3 size: 16 residues.

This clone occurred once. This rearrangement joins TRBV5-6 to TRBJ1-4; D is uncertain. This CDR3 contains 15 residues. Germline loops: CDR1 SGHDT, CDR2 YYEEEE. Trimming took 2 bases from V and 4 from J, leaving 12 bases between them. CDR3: CASSLKRTFNEKLFF. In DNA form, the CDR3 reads TGTGCCAGCAGCTTAAAAAGGACCTTTAATGAAAAACTGTTTTTT.

Written as DNA, the CDR3 is TGTGCCAGCAGTTTCCCCGGTTACGAGCAGTACTTC. This codes for CASSFPGYEQYF. This chain joins TRBV27 and TRBJ2-7; D is uncertain. V was clipped by 3 bases and J by 4 bases, with 7 bases between them. The CDR3 length is 12 residues. CDR1 MNHEY and CDR2 SMNVEV come from the germline V gene (reference sequence).

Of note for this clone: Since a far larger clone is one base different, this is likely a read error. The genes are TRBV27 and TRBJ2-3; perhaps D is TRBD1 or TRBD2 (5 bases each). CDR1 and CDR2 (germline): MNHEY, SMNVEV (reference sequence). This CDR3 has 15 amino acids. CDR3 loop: CTSSPGTQYADTQYF. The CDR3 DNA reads TGTACCAGCAGTCCCGGGACCCAGTACGCGGATACGCAGTATTTT.

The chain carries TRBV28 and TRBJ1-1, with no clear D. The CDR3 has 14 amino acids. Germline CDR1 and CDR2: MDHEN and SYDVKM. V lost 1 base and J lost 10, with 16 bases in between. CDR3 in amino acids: CASSLFGRTVLAFF. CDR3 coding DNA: TGTGCCAGCAGTTTATTTGGTCGGACGGTGCTAGCTTTCTTT. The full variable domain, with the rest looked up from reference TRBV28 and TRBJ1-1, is DVKVTQSSRYLVKRTGEKVFLECVQDMDHENMFWYRQDPGLGLRLIYFSYDVKMKEKGDIPEGYSVSREKKERFSLILESASTNQTSMYLCASSLFGRTVLAFFGQGTRLTVV.

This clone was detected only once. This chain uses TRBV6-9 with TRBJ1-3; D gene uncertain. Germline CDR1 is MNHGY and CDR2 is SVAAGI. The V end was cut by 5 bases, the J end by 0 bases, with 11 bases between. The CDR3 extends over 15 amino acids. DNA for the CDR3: TGTGCCAGCAGTGCGCCGGCCTCCTCTGGAAACACCATATATTTT. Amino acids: CASSAPASSGNTIYF.

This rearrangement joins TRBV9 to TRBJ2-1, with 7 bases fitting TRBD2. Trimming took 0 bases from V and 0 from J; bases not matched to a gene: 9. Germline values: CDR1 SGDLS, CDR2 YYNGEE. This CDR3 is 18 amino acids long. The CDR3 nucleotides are TGTGCCAGCAGCGTAGGGGATAGAGGGACTATCTCCTACAATGAGCAGTTCTTC. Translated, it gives CASSVGDRGTISYNEQFF.

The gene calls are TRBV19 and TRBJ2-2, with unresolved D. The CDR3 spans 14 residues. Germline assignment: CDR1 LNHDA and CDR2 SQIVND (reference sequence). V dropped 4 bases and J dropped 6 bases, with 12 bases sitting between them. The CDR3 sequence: CASSTTPTSGELFF. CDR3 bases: TGTGCCAGTAGTACTACACCGACATCCGGGGAGCTGTTTTTT. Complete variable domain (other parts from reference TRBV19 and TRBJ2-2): DGGITQSPKYLFRKEGQNVTLSCEQNLNHDAMYWYRQDPGQGLRLIYYSQIVNDFQKGDIAEGYSVSREKKESFPLTVTSAQKNPTAFYLCASSTTPTSGELFFGEGSRLTVL.

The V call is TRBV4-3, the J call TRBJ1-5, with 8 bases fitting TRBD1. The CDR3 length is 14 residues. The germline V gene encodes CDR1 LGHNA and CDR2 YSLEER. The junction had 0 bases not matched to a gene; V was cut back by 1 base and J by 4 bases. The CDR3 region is CASSQGQGNQPQHF. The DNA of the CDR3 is TGCGCCAGCAGCCAAGGACAGGGGAATCAGCCCCAGCATTTT.

The CDR3 DNA reads TGTGCTAGTGTCCCGACGGGGAACACTGAAGCTTTCTTT. It codes for CASVPTGNTEAFF. The J gene is TRBJ1-1, the V gene TRBV12-5, with no clear D. This CDR3 region has 13 residues. The germline CDR1 and CDR2 sequences are LGHNT and FRNRAP. Between the trimmed V and J ends, which lost 7 bases and 1 base, there was a span of 10 bases.